The rows below give T cell receptor beta chains drawn from one sample of a study of shared clonotypes between healthy human individuals. The table came from immunoSEQ multiplex PCR; TCRdb's copy has only in-frame clones and leaves some out. The sample holds about 1.9 million clones, just over 90% seen once. Sequencing was performed on naive CD8+ T cells from PBMCs. The receptors shown here come from a man younger than 30 in good health. Some clones in this sample may be carry-over from other donors' samples. The CDR3 runs from the conserved cysteine through the conserved F or W. D genes are given only for firm matches. Some rows mark clone size as missing; the rest say once, few, many or name a class of expanded clone.

CDR3,DNA,D,J,size,V
CATTDSANYEQYF,TGTGCCACCACAGACAGCGCCAACTACGAGCAGTACTTC,.,TRBJ2-7,.,TRBV2
CASSYSGTGAVGYTF,TGTGCCAGCAGTTACTCGGGGACAGGGGCTGTCGGCTACACCTTC,TRBD1,TRBJ1-2,.,TRBV6-5
CASSSLLQGLLWNEQFF,TGTGCCAGCAGTTCGCTCTTACAGGGCCTTCTGTGGAATGAGCAGTTCTTC,.,TRBJ2-1,.,TRBV28
CATMGDRYNEQFF,TGCGCCACCATGGGTGACAGATACAATGAGCAGTTCTTC,.,TRBJ2-1,.,TRBV23-1
CARSLGALRVRCNSYNSPLHF,TGTGCCAGAAGCTTGGGGGCCCTCAGGGTCCGTTGTAACTCCTATAATTCACCCCTCCACTTT,.,TRBJ1-6,.,TRBV5-3
CASTNSTYSYNEQFF,TGTGCCAGCACCAATTCAACCTACTCCTACAATGAGCAGTTCTTC,.,TRBJ2-1,.,TRBV27
CASSPSRGVGYEQYF,TGTGCCAGCAGCCCGAGTAGGGGGGTGGGCTACGAGCAGTACTTC,.,TRBJ2-7,.,TRBV7-2
CASSQVGHGNEKLFF,TGTGCCAGCAGCCAAGTAGGACACGGGAATGAAAAACTGTTTTTT,.,TRBJ1-4,.,TRBV14
CASSGPGLAGHEQYF,TGTGCCAGCAGTGGACCGGGACTAGCGGGACACGAGCAGTACTTC,TRBD2,TRBJ2-7,.,TRBV27
CASSEFGSGTEAFF,TGTGCCAGCAGTGAATTTGGGTCGGGCACTGAAGCTTTCTTT,.,TRBJ1-1,.,TRBV25-1
CASRSREGRHLPEGHNEQFF,TGCGCCAGCAGGTCGCGGGAGGGCCGACACCTACCGGAAGGCCACAATGAGCAGTTCTTC,TRBD2,TRBJ2-1,.,TRBV5-1
CASSPWGGKNTEAFF,TGTGCCAGCAGCCCCTGGGGAGGGAAGAACACTGAAGCTTTCTTT,.,TRBJ1-1,once,TRBV13
CASSVDGNSGNTIYF,TGTGCCAGCAGTGTTGACGGTAACTCTGGAAACACCATATATTTT,.,TRBJ1-3,.,TRBV27
CASSPGLAGSRDTQYF,TGTGCCAGCAGCCCGGGACTAGCGGGATCGCGAGATACGCAGTATTTT,TRBD2,TRBJ2-3,.,TRBV9
CASSSLQGLAKNIQYF,TGTGCCAGCAGCTCTCTACAGGGGTTAGCCAAAAACATTCAGTACTTC,TRBD1,TRBJ2-4,.,TRBV7-9
CASSLYRTGFAYEQYF,TGTGCCAGCAGTTTATACCGGACAGGGTTCGCCTACGAGCAGTACTTC,TRBD1,TRBJ2-7,.,TRBV28
CASSFPGQGTNEQFF,TGTGCCAGCAGTTTTCCGGGACAGGGTACCAATGAGCAGTTCTTC,TRBD1,TRBJ2-1,.,TRBV28
CASSLLSSFGAGELFF,.,.,TRBJ2-2,.,TRBV7-2
CASSPQGEAINQPQHF,TGTGCCAGCAGCCCCCAGGGGGAGGCCATTAATCAGCCCCAGCATTTT,TRBD1,TRBJ1-5,.,TRBV27
CASSLRDRDINNSPLHF,TGTGCCAGCAGCTTGAGGGACCGGGACATTAATAATTCACCCCTCCACTTT,.,TRBJ1-6,.,TRBV11-2
CASSYRDRSAGANVLTF,TGTGCCAGCAGCTACCGGGACAGGTCGGCTGGGGCCAACGTCCTGACTTTC,TRBD1,TRBJ2-6,.,TRBV7-9
CASSLYQGVVTEQFF,TGTGCCAGCAGCTTGTACCAGGGGGTAGTTACTGAGCAGTTCTTC,TRBD1,TRBJ2-1,.,TRBV7-9
CASRLQREFGNEQFF,TGTGCCAGCAGACTGCAGCGGGAGTTCGGCAATGAGCAGTTCTTC,TRBD2,TRBJ2-1,.,TRBV28
CASSLGGTGVVGYTF,TGTGCCAGCAGCTTAGGAGGGACAGGGGTTGTTGGCTACACCTTC,TRBD1,TRBJ1-2,.,TRBV11-2
CASSKFLGRVSYEQYF,TGTGCCAGCAGCAAGTTTTTAGGAAGGGTCTCCTACGAGCAGTACTTC,.,TRBJ2-7,.,TRBV21-1
CASSPGRISGNTIYF,TGTGCCAGCAGCCCAGGACGGATCTCTGGAAACACCATATATTTT,.,TRBJ1-3,.,TRBV28
CASSLGDAAYEQYF,TGTGCCAGCAGTTTAGGGGACGCAGCCTACGAGCAGTACTTC,.,TRBJ2-7,.,TRBV27
CASSWQGSYTF,TGTGCCAGTAGTTGGCAGGGAAGCTACACCTTC,.,TRBJ1-2,.,TRBV19
CASSLDGTSEYNEQFF,TGTGCCAGCAGCTTAGATGGGACTAGCGAGTACAATGAGCAGTTCTTC,TRBD2,TRBJ2-1,.,TRBV11-2
CASNGLRSGANVLTF,TGTGCCAGCAACGGTTTACGGTCTGGGGCCAACGTCCTGACTTTC,.,TRBJ2-6,.,TRBV28
CASSLRGPLHYEQYF,TGTGCCAGCTCACTCAGGGGACCCTTGCACTACGAGCAGTACTTC,.,TRBJ2-7,.,TRBV18
CASSAHSRTANTEAFF,TGTGCCAGCAGCGCCCATTCCAGGACGGCGAACACTGAAGCTTTCTTT,.,TRBJ1-1,.,TRBV9
CASSQDEPRGRRSYNEQFF,TGCGCCAGCAGCCAAGATGAGCCTAGGGGGCGCCGGTCCTACAATGAGCAGTTCTTC,TRBD1,TRBJ2-1,.,TRBV4-1
CASSFQGRAETQYF,TGCGCCAGCAGCTTTCAGGGAAGGGCAGAGACCCAGTACTTC,.,TRBJ2-5,.,TRBV5-1
CASSVDDSSVPFF,TGTGCCAGCAGCGTAGATGACTCTTCGGTTCCGTTCTTC,.,TRBJ2-1,.,TRBV9
CASSQDTGEPYNEQFF,TGCGCCAGCAGCCAAGATACGGGAGAACCTTACAATGAGCAGTTCTTC,.,TRBJ2-1,.,TRBV4-1
CASSSTSGLAENTGELFF,TGTGCCAGCAGTTCGACTTCGGGACTAGCAGAGAACACCGGGGAGCTGTTTTTT,TRBD2,TRBJ2-2,.,TRBV27
CASSLASSSGNTIYF,TGTGCCAGCAGCTTGGCGTCAAGCTCTGGAAACACCATATATTTT,.,TRBJ1-3,.,TRBV7-2
CASSWGTSGNYEQYF,TGTGCCAGCAGCTGGGGGACTAGCGGGAACTACGAGCAGTACTTC,TRBD2,TRBJ2-7,.,TRBV7-2
CASKPGLAGDNEQFF,TGTGCCAGTAAACCCGGACTAGCGGGCGACAATGAGCAGTTCTTC,TRBD2,TRBJ2-1,.,TRBV27
CATSRTGTDQNEQFF,TGTGCCACCAGCAGAACCGGGACAGATCAAAATGAGCAGTTCTTC,TRBD1,TRBJ2-1,.,TRBV15
CASSNRDRGTGELFF,TGTGCCAGTAGTAACCGGGACAGGGGAACCGGGGAGCTGTTTTTT,TRBD1,TRBJ2-2,.,TRBV19
CASSMTGAYNEQFF,TGCGCCAGCAGTATGACAGGGGCCTACAATGAGCAGTTCTTC,TRBD1,TRBJ2-1,.,TRBV10-1
CASTRTSGEYF,TGCGCCAGCACCCGGACTAGCGGCGAGTACTTC,TRBD2,TRBJ2-4,.,TRBV4-1
CASSSGVANEKLFF,TGTGCCAGCAGCTCAGGGGTGGCAAATGAAAAACTGTTTTTT,.,TRBJ1-4,.,TRBV13
CASSPGPQETQYF,TGTGCCAGCAGCCCCGGGCCCCAAGAGACCCAGTACTTC,.,TRBJ2-5,.,TRBV27
CASSRLQGAPVNTEAFF,TGTGCCAGCAGTAGATTACAGGGTGCCCCAGTGAACACTGAAGCTTTCTTT,.,TRBJ1-1,.,TRBV2
CASSPPGLAGIDNEQFF,TGTGCCAGCTCACCACCGGGGCTAGCGGGAATCGACAATGAGCAGTTCTTC,TRBD2,TRBJ2-1,.,TRBV18
CASSVGLLGGTGNTIYF,TGTGCCAGCAGCGTAGGCCTCTTAGGGGGCACCGGAAACACCATATATTTT,TRBD1,TRBJ1-3,once,TRBV9
CASSIGGRGGNQPQHF,TGTGCCAGTAGTATTGGGGGACGAGGGGGCAATCAGCCCCAGCATTTT,.,TRBJ1-5,once,TRBV19
CASLRDPSNEQYF,TGCGCCAGCTTACGGGACCCCTCCAACGAGCAGTACTTC,.,TRBJ2-7,.,TRBV10-2
CASSPAGQGGTDTQYF,TGTGCCAGCTCACCCGCGGGACAGGGTGGCACAGATACGCAGTATTTT,TRBD1,TRBJ2-3,.,TRBV18
CASSEWDRGMNTEAFF,TGTGCCAGCAGTGAATGGGACAGGGGTATGAACACTGAAGCTTTCTTT,TRBD1,TRBJ1-1,.,TRBV25-1
CASSLDGLAGTGELFF,TGTGCCAGCAGCTTGGACGGACTAGCGGGCACCGGGGAGCTGTTTTTT,TRBD2,TRBJ2-2,.,TRBV13
CASSPPNWTGSSGNTIYF,TGTGCCAGCTCACCACCGAATTGGACAGGCAGCTCTGGAAACACCATATATTTT,TRBD1,TRBJ1-3,once,TRBV18
CASSQVAGSPSREQYF,TGCGCCAGCAGCCAAGTTGCGGGATCTCCTTCTCGCGAGCAGTACTTC,.,TRBJ2-7,.,TRBV4-1
CASSLGIDNQPQHF,TGTGCCAGTAGTCTGGGGATCGACAATCAGCCCCAGCATTTT,.,TRBJ1-5,.,TRBV19